The TCR beta chain under discussion was sequenced for a study of OX40 agonist ivuxolimab in advanced cancers. Background on the study: Patients were infused with ivuxolimab every 2 weeks at 0.01 to 10 mg/kg. Hepatocellular carcinoma, melanoma, renal cell or head and neck cancer affected the dose-escalation patients. Averaging 60 years in age, with a range of 23 to 79, the cohort was about 83% male. Earlier anti-PD-1, anti-PD-L1 or anti-CTLA-4 therapy was permitted; about 38% had received some.

The V segment lost 7 bases and the J segment 2 bases; nucleotides outside the gene matches: 14. CDR3 length: 16 residues. Looked up from germline, CDR1 is LNHDA and CDR2 is SQIVND (reference sequence). Profiling relied on immunoSEQ multiplex PCR, and the TCRdb table lists in-frame clones only, not all of them. The repertoire has fewer than 70,000 clones, around 83% of them found once; the top ten carry roughly 2.3%. This specimen was CD4+ or CD8+ T cells sorted from blood, taken in a trial of the OX40 agonist ivuxolimab. The chain recombines TRBV19 with TRBJ2-7; 7 bases fit TRBD2. The receptor comes from an adult with an advanced solid tumor such as melanoma, head and neck, liver or kidney cancer. CDR3: CASKTPVGGGAYEQYF. CDR3 nucleotide sequence: TGTGCCAGTAAAACCCCAGTGGGCGGGGGAGCCTACGAGCAGTACTTC.